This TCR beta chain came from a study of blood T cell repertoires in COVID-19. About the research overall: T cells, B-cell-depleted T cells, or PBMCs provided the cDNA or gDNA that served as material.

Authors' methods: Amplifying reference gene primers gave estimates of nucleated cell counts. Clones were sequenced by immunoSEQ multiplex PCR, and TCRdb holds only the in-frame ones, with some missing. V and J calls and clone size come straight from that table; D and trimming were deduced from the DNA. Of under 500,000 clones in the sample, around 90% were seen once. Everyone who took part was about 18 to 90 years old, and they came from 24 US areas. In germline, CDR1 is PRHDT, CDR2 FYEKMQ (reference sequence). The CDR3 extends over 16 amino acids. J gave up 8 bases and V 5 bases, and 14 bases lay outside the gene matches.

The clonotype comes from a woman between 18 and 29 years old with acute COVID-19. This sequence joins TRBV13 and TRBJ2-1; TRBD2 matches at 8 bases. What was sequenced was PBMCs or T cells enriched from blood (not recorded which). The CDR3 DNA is TGTGCCAGCAGCATCCCAGCGGGAGTAGGGGCAGATGAGCAGTTCTTC. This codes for CASSIPAGVGADEQFF.